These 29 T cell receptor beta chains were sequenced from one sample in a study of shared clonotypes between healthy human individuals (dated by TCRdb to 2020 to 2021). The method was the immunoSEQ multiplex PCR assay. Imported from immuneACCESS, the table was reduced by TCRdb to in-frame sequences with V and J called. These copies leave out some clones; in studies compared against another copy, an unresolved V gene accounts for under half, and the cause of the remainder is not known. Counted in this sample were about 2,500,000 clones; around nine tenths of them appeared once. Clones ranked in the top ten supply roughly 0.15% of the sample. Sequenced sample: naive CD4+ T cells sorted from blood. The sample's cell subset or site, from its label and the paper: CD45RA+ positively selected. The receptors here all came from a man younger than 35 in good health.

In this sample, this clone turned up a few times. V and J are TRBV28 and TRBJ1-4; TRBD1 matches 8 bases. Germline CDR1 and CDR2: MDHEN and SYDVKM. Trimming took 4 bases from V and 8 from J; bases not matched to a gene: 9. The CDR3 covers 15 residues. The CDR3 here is CASSSPAGGGEKLFF. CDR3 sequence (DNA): TGTGCCAGCAGTTCCCCGGCAGGGGGCGGAGAAAAACTGTTTTTT. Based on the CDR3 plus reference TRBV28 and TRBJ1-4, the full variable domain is DVKVTQSSRYLVKRTGEKVFLECVQDMDHENMFWYRQDPGLGLRLIYFSYDVKMKEKGDIPEGYSVSREKKERFSLILESASTNQTSMYLCASSSPAGGGEKLFFGSGTQLSVL.

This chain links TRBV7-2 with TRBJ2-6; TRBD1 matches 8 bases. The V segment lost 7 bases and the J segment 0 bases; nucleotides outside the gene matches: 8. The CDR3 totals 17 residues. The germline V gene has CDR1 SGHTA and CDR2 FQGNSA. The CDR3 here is CASTRDRPGSGANVLTF. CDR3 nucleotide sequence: TGTGCCAGCACAAGGGACAGGCCGGGCTCTGGGGCCAACGTCCTGACTTTC.

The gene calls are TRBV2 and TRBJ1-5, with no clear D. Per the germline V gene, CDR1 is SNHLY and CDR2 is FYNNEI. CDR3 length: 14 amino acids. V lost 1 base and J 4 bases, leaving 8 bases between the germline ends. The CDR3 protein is CASSEVSLNQPQHF. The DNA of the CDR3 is TGTGCCAGCAGTGAAGTTAGTCTAAATCAGCCCCAGCATTTT.

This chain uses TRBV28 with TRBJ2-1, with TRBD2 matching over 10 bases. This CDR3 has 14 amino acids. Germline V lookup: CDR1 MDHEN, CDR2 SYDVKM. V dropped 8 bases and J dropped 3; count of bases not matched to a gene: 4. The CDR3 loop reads CASPPSGSYNEQFF. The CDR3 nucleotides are TGTGCCAGCCCCCCTAGCGGGAGCTACAATGAGCAGTTCTTC.

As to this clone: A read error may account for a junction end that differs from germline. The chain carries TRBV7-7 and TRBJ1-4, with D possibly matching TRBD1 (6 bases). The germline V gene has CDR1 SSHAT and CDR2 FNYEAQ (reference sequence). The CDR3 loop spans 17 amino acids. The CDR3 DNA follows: TGTGCTAGCAGCCCGTCTGGGGGGCCCGTCGTGGGTGAAAAACTGTTTTTT. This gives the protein CASSPSGGPVVGEKLFF. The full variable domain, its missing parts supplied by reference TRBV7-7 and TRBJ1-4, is GAGVSQSPRYKVTKRGQDVTLRCDPISSHATLYWYQQALGQGPEFLTYFNYEAQPDKSGLPSDRFSAERPEGSISTLTIQRTEQRDSAMYRCASSPSGGPVVGEKLFFGSGTQLSVL.

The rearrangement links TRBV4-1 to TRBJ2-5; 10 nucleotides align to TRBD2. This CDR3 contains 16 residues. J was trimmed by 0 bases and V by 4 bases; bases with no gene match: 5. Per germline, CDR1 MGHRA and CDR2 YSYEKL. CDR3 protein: CASSPQRGGYQETQYF. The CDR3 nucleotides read TGCGCCAGCAGCCCCCAGCGGGGGGGATACCAAGAGACCCAGTACTTC.

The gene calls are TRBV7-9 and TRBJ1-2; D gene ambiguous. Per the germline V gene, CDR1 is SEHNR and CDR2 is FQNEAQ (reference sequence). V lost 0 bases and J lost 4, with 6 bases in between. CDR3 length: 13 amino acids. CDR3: CASSLAWVYGYTF. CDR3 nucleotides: TGTGCCAGCAGCTTAGCTTGGGTCTATGGCTACACCTTC.

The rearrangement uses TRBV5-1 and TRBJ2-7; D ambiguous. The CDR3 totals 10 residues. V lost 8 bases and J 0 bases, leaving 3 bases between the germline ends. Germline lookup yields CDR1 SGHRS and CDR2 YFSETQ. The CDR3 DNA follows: TGCGCCAGTTTCTCCTACGAGCAGTACTTC. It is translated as CASFSYEQYF.

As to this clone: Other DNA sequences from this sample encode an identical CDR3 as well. CDR3 protein: CASSEVWNQPQHF. As DNA, the CDR3 is TGTGCCAGCAGTGAAGTATGGAATCAGCCCCAGCATTTT. V usage is TRBV6-1 and J usage is TRBJ1-5; D not resolved. Germline lookup yields CDR1 MNHNS and CDR2 SASEGT. The CDR3 consists of 13 residues. Trimming took off 1 base at V and 4 bases at J, with 5 bases between the two ends.

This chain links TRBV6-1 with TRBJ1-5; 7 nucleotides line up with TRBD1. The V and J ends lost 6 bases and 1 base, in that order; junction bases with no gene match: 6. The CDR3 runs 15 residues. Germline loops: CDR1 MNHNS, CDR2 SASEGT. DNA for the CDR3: TGTGCCAGCAGGGATGTGACAGGGAGCAATCAGCCCCAGCATTTT. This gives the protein CASRDVTGSNQPQHF.

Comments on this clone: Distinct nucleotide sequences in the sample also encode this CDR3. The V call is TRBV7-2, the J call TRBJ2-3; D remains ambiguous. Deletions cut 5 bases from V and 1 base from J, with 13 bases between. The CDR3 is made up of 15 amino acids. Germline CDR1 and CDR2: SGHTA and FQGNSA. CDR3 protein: CASSPRLAGTDTQYF. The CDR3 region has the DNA TGTGCCAGCAGCCCGAGGCTTGCCGGCACAGATACGCAGTATTTT.

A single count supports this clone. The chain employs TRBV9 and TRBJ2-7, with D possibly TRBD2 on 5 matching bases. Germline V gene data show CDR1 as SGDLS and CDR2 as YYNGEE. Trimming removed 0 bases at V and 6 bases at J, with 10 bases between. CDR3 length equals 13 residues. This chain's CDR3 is CASSVESEGEQYF. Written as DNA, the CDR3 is TGTGCCAGCAGCGTAGAGTCCGAGGGCGAGCAGTACTTC.

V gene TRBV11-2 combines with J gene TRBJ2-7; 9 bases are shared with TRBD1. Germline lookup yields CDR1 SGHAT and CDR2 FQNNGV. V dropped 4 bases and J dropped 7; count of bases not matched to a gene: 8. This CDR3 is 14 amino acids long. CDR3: CASSSLQGALEQYF. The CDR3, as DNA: TGTGCCAGCAGCTCTTTACAGGGGGCGCTTGAGCAGTACTTC.

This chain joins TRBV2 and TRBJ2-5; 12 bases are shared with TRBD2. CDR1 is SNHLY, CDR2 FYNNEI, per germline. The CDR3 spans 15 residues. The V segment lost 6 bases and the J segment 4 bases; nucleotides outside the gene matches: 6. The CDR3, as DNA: TGTGCCAGCAGACCCGGACTAGCGGGGACAGAGACCCAGTACTTC. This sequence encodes CASRPGLAGTETQYF. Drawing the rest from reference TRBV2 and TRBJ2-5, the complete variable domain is EPEVTQTPSHQVTQMGQEVILRCVPISNHLYFYWYRQILGQKVEFLVSFYNNEISEKSEIFDDQFSVERPDGSNFTLKIRSTKLEDSAMYFCASRPGLAGTETQYFGPGTRLLVL.

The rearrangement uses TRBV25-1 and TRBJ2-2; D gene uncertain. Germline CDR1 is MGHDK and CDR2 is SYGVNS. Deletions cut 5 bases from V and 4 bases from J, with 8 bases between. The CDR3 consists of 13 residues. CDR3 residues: CASSPHPTGELFF. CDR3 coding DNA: TGTGCCAGCAGTCCCCATCCCACCGGGGAGCTGTTTTTT.

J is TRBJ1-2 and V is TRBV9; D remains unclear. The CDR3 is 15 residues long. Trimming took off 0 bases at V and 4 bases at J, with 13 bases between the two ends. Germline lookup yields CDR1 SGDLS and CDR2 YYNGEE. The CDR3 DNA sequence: TGTGCCAGCAGCGTAGCCTCCGAAGGTGGCTATGGCTACACCTTC. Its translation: CASSVASEGGYGYTF.

The CDR3 region has the DNA TGTGCCAGCAGTGGGACAGGGGCCCCCGGGGAGCTGTTTTTT. It specifies CASSGTGAPGELFF. The rearrangement links TRBV2 to TRBJ2-2; 9 nucleotides agree with TRBD1. Per germline, CDR1 SNHLY and CDR2 FYNNEI. J gave up 6 bases and V 4 bases, and 3 bases lay outside the gene matches. CDR3 length: 14 residues.

The CDR3 protein is CASSFPLAEGETQYF. The CDR3 nucleotides read TGTGCCAGCAGCTTTCCATTGGCGGAGGGTGAGACCCAGTACTTC. The V and J genes are TRBV11-2 and TRBJ2-5, with D tentatively TRBD2 (6 bases). V was trimmed by 3 bases and J by 5 bases, leaving 16 bases between them. Germline V gene lookup returns CDR1 SGHAT and CDR2 FQNNGV. There are 15 residues in the CDR3.

The CDR3 DNA sequence: TGTGCCATCGGCAGTTCGGTAGCGGGAGCTCTTTACAATGAGCAGTTCTTC. It yields the protein CAIGSSVAGALYNEQFF. The V call is TRBV10-3, the J call TRBJ2-1; 9 nucleotides line up with TRBD2. The CDR3 spans 17 residues. CDR1 and CDR2 from the germline V gene are ENHRY and SYGVKD. V lost 8 bases and J lost 4; bases outside the gene matches: 15.

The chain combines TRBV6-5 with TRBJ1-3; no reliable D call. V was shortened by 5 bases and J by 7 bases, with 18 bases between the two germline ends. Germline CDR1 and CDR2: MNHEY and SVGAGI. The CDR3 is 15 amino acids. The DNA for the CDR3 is TGTGCCAGCAGTCCGGGAGCCCTTGGTGGGAACACCATATATTTT. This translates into CASSPGALGGNTIYF.

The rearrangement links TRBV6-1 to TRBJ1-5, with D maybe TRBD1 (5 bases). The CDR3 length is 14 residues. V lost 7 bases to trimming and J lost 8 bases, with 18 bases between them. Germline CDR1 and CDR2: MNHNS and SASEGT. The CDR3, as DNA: TGTGCCAGCACTCTGGGACGGTTGAGTGAGCCCCAGCATTTT. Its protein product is CASTLGRLSEPQHF.

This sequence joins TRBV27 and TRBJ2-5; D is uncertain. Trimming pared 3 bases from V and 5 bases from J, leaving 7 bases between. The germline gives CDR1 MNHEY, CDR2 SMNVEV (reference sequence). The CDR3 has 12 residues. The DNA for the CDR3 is TGTGCCAGCAGTTTTGAAGACGAGACCCAGTACTTC. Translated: CASSFEDETQYF.

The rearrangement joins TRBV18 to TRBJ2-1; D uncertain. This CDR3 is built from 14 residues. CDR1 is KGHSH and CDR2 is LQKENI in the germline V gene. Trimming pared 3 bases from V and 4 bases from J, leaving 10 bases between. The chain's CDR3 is CASSPSLNYNEQFF. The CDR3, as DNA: TGTGCCAGCTCACCCTCTCTAAATTACAATGAGCAGTTCTTC.

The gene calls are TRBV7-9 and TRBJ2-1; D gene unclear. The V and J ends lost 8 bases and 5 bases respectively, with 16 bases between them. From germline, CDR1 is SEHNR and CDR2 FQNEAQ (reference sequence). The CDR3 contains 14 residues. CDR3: CASRGPIRNNEQFF. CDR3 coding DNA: TGTGCCAGCCGAGGTCCGATTCGGAACAATGAGCAGTTCTTC.

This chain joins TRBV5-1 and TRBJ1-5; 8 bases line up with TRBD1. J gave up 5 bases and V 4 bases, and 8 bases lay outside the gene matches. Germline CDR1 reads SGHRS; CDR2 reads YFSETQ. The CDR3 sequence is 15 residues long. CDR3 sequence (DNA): TGCGCCAGCAGCCCCGTGGACAGGGTTTATCAGCCCCAGCATTTT. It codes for CASSPVDRVYQPQHF.

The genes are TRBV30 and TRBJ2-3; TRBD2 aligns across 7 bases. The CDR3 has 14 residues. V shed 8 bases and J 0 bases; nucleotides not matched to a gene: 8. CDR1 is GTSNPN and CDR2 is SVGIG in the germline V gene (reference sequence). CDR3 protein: CAGMSGVSTDTQYF. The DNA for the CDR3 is TGTGCCGGAATGAGCGGGGTCAGCACAGATACGCAGTATTTT.

CDR3 DNA sequence: TGTGCCAGTAGCGGGACAGCTTTAGGAGTTGACACCGGGGAGCTGTTTTTT. Amino acid sequence: CASSGTALGVDTGELFF. The chain joins TRBV19 to TRBJ2-2, with TRBD1 identical over 7 bases. There are 17 residues in the CDR3. The germline V gene encodes CDR1 LNHDA and CDR2 SQIVND (reference sequence). V lost 6 bases and J lost 3; bases outside the gene matches: 13. The full variable domain, its missing parts supplied by reference TRBV19 and TRBJ2-2, is DGGITQSPKYLFRKEGQNVTLSCEQNLNHDAMYWYRQDPGQGLRLIYYSQIVNDFQKGDIAEGYSVSREKKESFPLTVTSAQKNPTAFYLCASSGTALGVDTGELFFGEGSRLTVL.

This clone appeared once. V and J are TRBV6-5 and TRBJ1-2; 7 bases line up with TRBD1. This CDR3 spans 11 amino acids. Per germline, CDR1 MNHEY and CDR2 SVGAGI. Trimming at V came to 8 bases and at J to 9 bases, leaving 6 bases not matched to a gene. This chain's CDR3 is CASGQGGSYTF. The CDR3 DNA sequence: TGTGCCAGCGGACAAGGGGGCAGCTACACCTTC.

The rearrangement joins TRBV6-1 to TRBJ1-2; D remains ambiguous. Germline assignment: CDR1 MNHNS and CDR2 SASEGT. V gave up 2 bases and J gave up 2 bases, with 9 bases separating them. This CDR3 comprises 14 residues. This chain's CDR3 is CASSEPAQNYGYTF. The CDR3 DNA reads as TGTGCCAGCAGTGAACCGGCGCAGAACTATGGCTACACCTTC.